This T cell receptor beta chain was captured by sequencing in a study of OX40 agonist ivuxolimab in advanced cancers. On the study more broadly: Ivuxolimab, an agonistic anti-OX40 (CD134) antibody, was given to patients.

V was cut by 4 bases and J by 1 base, with 8 bases left in between. The length of the CDR3 is 12 residues. Germline V gene data show CDR1 as SQVTM and CDR2 as ANQGSEA. Assay used: immunoSEQ multiplex PCR; TCRdb lists only in-frame clones, some missing. The sample yields some 86,000 clones, about 91% seen once. This chain joins TRBV29-1 and TRBJ2-7; D may be TRBD1 or TRBD2 (5 bases each). The TCR originated in an adult with an advanced solid tumor such as melanoma, head and neck, liver or kidney cancer. Sequencing used CD4+ or CD8+ T cells sorted from blood, obtained in a trial of the OX40 agonist ivuxolimab. CDR3 DNA sequence: TGCAGCGTTGGATGGGGGTCCTACGAGCAGTACTTC. This translates into CSVGWGSYEQYF.